This TCR beta chain was observed in a study of Graves' ophthalmopathy and Graves' hyperthyroidism (dated by TCRdb to the late 2010s). Context from the whole study: Stable hyperthyroidism was defined as no progression to ophthalmopathy within 18 months of follow-up. T-cell repertoires of thyroid tissue and blood were compared in more than five hyperthyroidism patients. To explore V-J signatures that distinguish ophthalmopathy from hyperthyroidism, a discovery set of about a hundred patients was enrolled, made up of some 41 with ophthalmopathy and some 56 with stable hyperthyroidism. After sampling, hyperthyroidism patients received methimazole starting at 30 mg daily, and ophthalmopathy patients received high-dose intravenous methylprednisolone. An independent validation cohort was composed of fewer than 20 hyperthyroidism patients and about 16 patients who later progressed from hyperthyroidism to ophthalmopathy. In total, 135 blood samples were TCR-sequenced: around 42 ophthalmopathy, roughly 80 hyperthyroidism and some 17 hyperthyroidism-to-ophthalmopathy patients. The study used signatures of the TCR beta repertoire to tell Graves' ophthalmopathy apart from Graves' hyperthyroidism and to predict which patients would progress to ophthalmopathy. Overall study results and their limits: Most of the expanded thyroid clonotypes with a frequency above 0.001 were also detected in blood, and it was suggested that the thyroid immune response may be reflected by blood repertoires. In validation, the model predicted ophthalmopathy progression with about 71% sensitivity and roughly 72% specificity; some twelve predicted patients were CT-confirmed with GO in a median of around 6 months. No statistical method was used to set the sample size in advance, and the investigators knew which group each participant was assigned to. The 13-signature model separated ophthalmopathy from stable hyperthyroidism with roughly 89% sensitivity and approximately 81% specificity in cross-validation, and 80%/75% in the test set.

Patients with hyperthyroidism were aged 18 to 65 years, had been newly diagnosed, and had a disease duration of less than 2 months. Anyone with other autoimmune diseases, uncontrolled infections, pregnancy or lactation was excluded from the study. Diagnosis was based on clinical symptoms, serum thyroxine, TRAb, thyroid ultrasound and orbital computed tomography. Trizol reagent was used to extract the total RNA, and its quality was then checked on an Agilent 2100 Bioanalyzer. The germline V gene specifies ENHRY as CDR1 and SYGVKD as CDR2. The germline V and J ends show losses of 7 bases and 2 bases respectively, and no gene match explains 16 bases of the junction. The CDR3, cysteine through phenylalanine, is 18 amino acids long. Of the read, only the CDR3 DNA is kept; its 54 bases are in frame from base 1. For repertoire sequencing, TCR beta CDR3 regions were amplified from RNA transcripts. HTBI primers and the Qiagen OneStep RT-PCR kit were used in a first-round RT-PCR, which was followed by a second-round multiplex PCR, size selection and purification. Libraries were sequenced paired-end with 100 bp reads on an Illumina HiSeq2000. The original methods were these. SOAPnuke was used to process the reads, throwing out any read that had adapters, had uncalled bases, had a mean Phred below 15, or lacked an exact constant-primer or identifier match. High-quality paired reads were merged with COPE v1.2.5. Clonotypes were defined as unique nucleotide sequences and were aligned to IMGT TRB V, D and J references using MiTCR v1.1. Analysis was restricted to V-J combinations with a frequency above 0.0001, which covered 99.2% of repertoires. For each V-J combination, a TCR clonal expansion and chaos score was defined as the ratio of F50 clonal expansion to chaos observed in the TCRdist matrix. Features were reduced by Welch's t-statistics and random forest to more than 10 V-J combinations, which fed a naive Bayes classifier. The similarity between thyroid and blood repertoires was quantified using the Morisita-Horn index. Starting from the raw public reads, TCRdb applied fastp trimming at Q25, assembled clones with MiXCR and retained in-frame beta chains. Entries that share a CDR3 protein sequence are merged under the most common genes and DNA. The V and J calls were determined by TCRdb, not by the authors. Present in this sample are around 1.1 million distinct CDR3 sequences, about 35% of which were seen just once. Over 8.5% of the sample is held by the ten biggest clonotypes.

This clonotype showed up just once. Its antigen target is currently unknown. One base away there is no much larger clone; base qualities are not given. On its own, one read is weak support. This receptor was obtained from an adult man with Graves' hyperthyroidism. The rearranged segments are TRBV10-3 and TRBJ2-7, with TRBD2 identical over 11 junction bases. Sequenced sample: peripheral blood or thyroid tissue (not recorded which). The nucleotides read TGTGCCATCACCCCCAACTTCCGGACTAGCGGGCTTACCTACGAGCAGTACTTC. This translates into CAITPNFRTSGLTYEQYF.